This T cell receptor beta chain stems from a study of T-cell memory formation after mild COVID-19. Study-wide context: Most TCR clusters belonged to a single donor. General study findings and limits: A second wave of clones peaked on day 37, and their SARS-CoV-2 specificity went unconfirmed. Memory sampled before infection contained some responding clones, suggesting cross-reactive memory joined. CD4/CD8 balance held among clones contracting day 15 to 85, and later expanders leaned CD4+.

V was trimmed by 0 bases and J by 4 bases, leaving 9 bases between them. Looked up from germline, CDR1 is LNHNV and CDR2 is YYDKDF (reference sequence). This CDR3 comprises 14 residues. TCRdb itself ran the 5' RACE reads through MiXCR, one entry per CDR3 protein. Seen here are 400,000 or so distinct CDR3 sequences, around 18% observed once, and the top ten hold around 9.2%. The sample holds many counts of this clonotype. Its specificity is unknown. The chain recombines TRBV15 with TRBJ1-1, with TRBD1 as a possible D gene (5 bases). The sequencing input was PBMCs or a T cell subset sorted from them (not recorded which). The TCR comes from an adult woman who had mild COVID-19 (a few samples of this study predate the infection). Cell type and time point are not known. The DNA for the CDR3 is TGTGCCACCAGCAGAGATTGGGGGGGCACTGAAGCTTTCTTT. This codes for CATSRDWGGTEAFF.